A selection of T cell receptor beta chains follows, all from one sample in a study of shared clonotypes between healthy human individuals. Only in-frame clones appear in the TCRdb table, and some are missing; sequencing was by immunoSEQ multiplex PCR. The profile shows roughly 1,000,000 clones, around 82% of them singletons. Input material: memory CD4+ T cells from PBMCs. The source of these receptors is a man younger than 35 in good health. Some clones in this sample may be carry-over from other donors' samples. Both conserved end residues are part of each CDR3. D genes are given only for firm matches. Only part of the rows carry a size: once, few, many, or a class if the clone is expanded.

length	D	size	V	J	CDR3	DNA
13	TRBD1	.	TRBV28	TRBJ2-1	CASSRTGYNEQFF	TGTGCCAGCAGTAGGACAGGGTACAATGAGCAGTTCTTC
14	TRBD1	many	TRBV28	TRBJ1-1	CASRPGQLNTEAFF	TGTGCCAGCAGGCCGGGACAGTTGAACACTGAAGCTTTCTTT
13	.	.	TRBV27	TRBJ2-7	CASSLVRDYEQYF	TGTGCCAGCAGTCTCGTCAGGGATTACGAGCAGTACTTC
14	TRBD1	.	TRBV28	TRBJ1-5	CASTAYRGYQPQHF	TGTGCCAGTACTGCTTACAGGGGATATCAGCCCCAGCATTTT
14	.	.	TRBV4-2	TRBJ1-2	CASSQDENNYGYTF	TGTGCCAGCAGCCAAGATGAGAACAACTATGGCTACACCTTC
12	.	.	TRBV5-1	TRBJ1-1	CASSLEGNLAFF	TGCGCCAGCAGCTTGGAAGGGAATTTGGCTTTCTTT
10	.	few	TRBV27	TRBJ1-1	CASSNKEAFF	TGTGCCAGCAGTAACAAGGAAGCTTTCTTT
18	.	.	TRBV28	TRBJ1-2	CASMARQRRLLPNYGYTF	TGTGCCAGCATGGCTAGACAGCGTCGGCTCCTACCTAACTATGGCTACACCTTC
15	.	.	TRBV25-1	TRBJ2-2	CASSEWGAGTGELFF	TGTGCCAGCAGTGAATGGGGCGCAGGCACCGGGGAGCTGTTTTTT
18	TRBD1	.	TRBV5-1	TRBJ2-6	CASSLVGTGVTGANVLTF	TGCGCCAGCAGCTTGGTCGGGACAGGGGTCACTGGGGCCAACGTCCTGACTTTC
14	.	.	TRBV11-2	TRBJ2-7	CASSFDRGSYEQYF	TGTGCCAGCAGCTTCGATAGGGGCTCCTACGAGCAGTACTTC
13	.	.	TRBV9	TRBJ2-2	CASSVVVTGELFF	TGTGCCAGCAGCGTAGTCGTCACCGGGGAGCTGTTTTTT
14	.	.	TRBV9	TRBJ1-3	CASSVVQRANTIYF	TGTGCCAGCAGCGTAGTACAGAGAGCAAACACCATATATTTT
15	.	.	TRBV4-1	TRBJ1-3	CASSQASHSGNTIYF	TGCGCCAGCAGCCAAGCCAGCCACTCTGGAAACACCATATATTTT
13	.	once	TRBV27	TRBJ1-2	CASSPLNIGGYTF	TGTGCCAGCAGTCCACTAAATATTGGTGGCTACACCTTC
14	.	.	TRBV6-1	TRBJ1-2	CASTMVLSSAGYTF	TGTGCCAGCACGATGGTACTCTCGTCGGCTGGCTACACCTTC
16	TRBD2	.	TRBV4-2	TRBJ2-3	CASSQLAGGDTDTQYF	TGTGCCAGCAGCCAATTAGCGGGAGGGGATACAGATACGCAGTATTTT
17	.	.	TRBV18	TRBJ1-5	CASSPIRGVGSNQPQHF	TGTGCCAGCTCACCAATCAGGGGAGTAGGTAGCAATCAGCCCCAGCATTTT
14	TRBD2	few	TRBV6-4	TRBJ2-7	CASSPASGSYEQYF	TGTGCCAGCAGTCCAGCTAGCGGCTCCTACGAGCAGTACTTC
18	TRBD1	.	TRBV4-1	TRBJ2-5	CASSPGQGIGLGQETQYF	TGCGCCAGCAGCCCTGGACAGGGGATTGGCCTGGGTCAAGAGACCCAGTACTTC